These 4 T cell receptor beta chains originate from one sample sequenced in a study of cytomegalovirus exposure and HLA in healthy donors. Vbeta (60) and Jbeta (13) primers were used in the PCR. Here immunoSEQ multiplex PCR was the method, and the copy in TCRdb shows in-frame clones only, minus some. Found here are more than 90,000 clones, approximately 76% of them singletons; the top ten hold 7% to 9%. Material for sequencing was PBMCs. These receptors all come from a man in his forties in good health and CMV-seropositive.

The chain recombines TRBV4-2 with TRBJ2-2; D is perhaps TRBD2 (6 bases). In germline, CDR1 is LGHNA, CDR2 YNFKEQ. The V gene lost 1 base and the J gene lost 3 bases, with 15 bases spanning the gap. This CDR3 has 17 residues. CDR3: CASSQGTAEGYTGELFF. The DNA for the CDR3 is TGTGCCAGCAGCCAAGGAACGGCGGAGGGGTACACCGGGGAGCTGTTTTTT.

This chain connects TRBV25-1 to TRBJ2-5, with 11 bases matching TRBD2. TRBJ2-7 matches the DNA end more closely, so the J call is doubtful. The germline V gene has CDR1 MGHDK and CDR2 SYGVNS. The CDR3 spans 15 residues. CDR3: CASGTTSGSHYEQYF. The CDR3 region has the DNA TGTGCCAGCGGAACAACTAGCGGGAGCCACTACGAGCAGTACTTC.

This CDR3 is CASSSDRGRLTGYTF. The CDR3 nucleotides are TGTGCCAGTAGTTCGGACAGGGGGCGCTTGACTGGCTACACCTTC. The V gene is TRBV19, the J gene TRBJ1-2; the match to TRBD1 covers 11 bases. Germline V gene data show CDR1 as LNHDA and CDR2 as SQIVND (reference sequence). The length of the CDR3 is 15 residues. V dropped 5 bases and J dropped 7; count of bases not matched to a gene: 9.

V and J are TRBV28 and TRBJ2-1, with 10 bases fitting TRBD2. CDR3 length equals 17 residues. With V trimmed by 5 bases and J by 0 bases, 7 bases remained unmatched. Germline lookup yields CDR1 MDHEN and CDR2 SYDVKM. CDR3 region: CASSLRTSGSSYNEQFF. The CDR3 coding sequence is TGTGCCAGCAGTCTCCGGACTAGCGGAAGCTCCTACAATGAGCAGTTCTTC.